This is a list of T cell receptor beta chains from one sample in a study of blood T cell repertoires in COVID-19. Data came from immunoSEQ multiplex PCR; TCRdb stores just in-frame clones and leaves some out. The data contain 200,000 or so clones, roughly 80% of them singletons. Sequences were obtained from peripheral blood. These receptors were taken from a woman aged 25 to 39 with acute or convalescent COVID-19. The CDR3 runs from the conserved cysteine through the conserved F or W. The D gene is left open where the match is weak. Not every row has a clone size; where given, it reads once, few, many or a size class.

clone size: .; V gene: TRBV11-3; D gene: TRBD1; J gene: TRBJ2-5; CDR3 protein: CASSLDTGGWPQETQYF; CDR3 DNA: TGTGCCAGCAGCTTAGATACAGGGGGCTGGCCCCAAGAGACCCAGTACTTC
clone size: .; V gene: TRBV12-3/TRBV12-4; D gene: .; J gene: TRBJ1-6; CDR3 protein: CASSPLNSPLHF; CDR3 DNA: TGTGCCAGCAGCCCCCTAAATTCACCCCTCCACTTT
clone size: .; V gene: TRBV7-2; D gene: TRBD1; J gene: TRBJ2-1; CDR3 protein: CASSQQTGGSEQFF; CDR3 DNA: TGTGCCAGCAGCCAACAGACAGGGGGGAGTGAGCAGTTCTTC
clone size: .; V gene: TRBV5-4; D gene: TRBD2; J gene: TRBJ2-5; CDR3 protein: CASSLGLEETQYF; CDR3 DNA: TGTGCCAGCAGCCTCGGACTAGAGGAGACCCAGTACTTC
clone size: .; V gene: TRBV28; D gene: .; J gene: TRBJ1-1; CDR3 protein: CASSIRPSEAFF; CDR3 DNA: TGTGCCAGCAGTATTCGCCCTAGTGAAGCTTTCTTT
clone size: few; V gene: TRBV19; D gene: .; J gene: TRBJ2-1; CDR3 protein: CASRPGLSSYNEQFF; CDR3 DNA: TGTGCCAGTAGGCCGGGACTTAGCTCCTACAATGAGCAGTTCTTC
clone size: .; V gene: TRBV6-6; D gene: TRBD1; J gene: TRBJ1-1; CDR3 protein: CATIEGTGVMNTEAFF; CDR3 DNA: TGTGCCACCATCGAGGGGACAGGGGTCATGAACACTGAAGCTTTCTTT
clone size: .; V gene: TRBV27; D gene: TRBD2; J gene: TRBJ2-1; CDR3 protein: CASSSPGTSGYNEQFF; CDR3 DNA: TGTGCCAGCAGTTCTCCCGGGACTAGCGGGTACAATGAGCAGTTCTTC
clone size: .; V gene: TRBV5-1; D gene: .; J gene: TRBJ2-4; CDR3 protein: CASSPGLGMGKNIQYF; CDR3 DNA: TGCGCCAGCAGCCCGGGTCTCGGTATGGGCAAAAACATTCAGTACTTC
clone size: .; V gene: TRBV5-1; D gene: .; J gene: TRBJ1-4; CDR3 protein: CASSLESVANEKLFF; CDR3 DNA: TGCGCCAGCAGCTTGGAGTCAGTGGCTAATGAAAAACTGTTTTTT
clone size: .; V gene: TRBV4-2; D gene: TRBD1; J gene: TRBJ2-7; CDR3 protein: CASSQATGQGAGEQYF; CDR3 DNA: TGTGCCAGCAGCCAAGCGACGGGACAGGGGGCTGGTGAGCAGTACTTC
clone size: .; V gene: TRBV15; D gene: TRBD1; J gene: TRBJ1-1; CDR3 protein: CATSRGDREWDTEAFF; CDR3 DNA: TGTGCCACCAGCAGAGGGGACAGGGAATGGGACACTGAAGCTTTCTTT
clone size: once; V gene: TRBV4-3; D gene: .; J gene: TRBJ1-6; CDR3 protein: CASSQGAGKFSPLHF; CDR3 DNA: TGCGCCAGCAGCCAAGGTGCAGGGAAATTTTCACCCCTCCACTTT